The 28 T cell receptor beta chains below come from one sample, sequenced in a study of vaccination effects on CD4 cells after COVID-19. The protocol was immunoSEQ multiplex PCR, while the TCRdb copy is restricted to in-frame clones and leaves out a portion. The sample carries about 68,000 clones, 80% recorded once. CD4+ T cells specific for antigen were expanded with viral peptide pools by the ViraFEST assay before sequencing. Culture lasted roughly 9 days before CD4+ T cell isolation. Vaccine recipients lacked prior SARS-CoV-2 infection and had negative nucleocapsid antibodies. These receptors' targets are unknown. This sample comprised CD4+ T cells from PBMCs cultured with SARS-CoV-2 spike peptides, obtained before COVID-19 vaccination. The receptors here all came from a human donor who received a COVID-19 vaccine.

V gene TRBV6-5 combines with J gene TRBJ1-4; D is possibly TRBD1 (5 bases). The CDR3 is 12 amino acids. Trimming stripped 6 bases from V and 3 bases from J, with 5 bases between. The germline gives CDR1 MNHEY, CDR2 SVGAGI. The CDR3 coding sequence is TGTGCCAGCAGGGGGCCTAATGAAAAACTGTTTTTT. It codes for CASRGPNEKLFF.

The chain recombines TRBV18 with TRBJ2-1, with unresolved D. The CDR3 totals 12 residues. The V and J ends lost 3 bases and 7 bases respectively, with 7 bases between them. Germline values: CDR1 KGHSH, CDR2 LQKENI. The CDR3 here is CASSPPANEQFF. The CDR3 DNA sequence: TGTGCCAGCTCACCGCCGGCAAATGAGCAGTTCTTC.

The chain combines TRBV20-1 with TRBJ2-3; D is uncertain. Germline CDR1 is DFQATT and CDR2 is SNEGSKA (reference sequence). CDR3 length: 12 amino acids. V dropped 3 bases and J dropped 1 base, with 5 bases sitting between them. The CDR3 bases are TGCAGTGCTAGTCCAGGCACAGATACGCAGTATTTT. The encoded protein is CSASPGTDTQYF.

The chain recombines TRBV18 with TRBJ1-1; D gene uncertain. V was shortened by 6 bases and J by 0 bases, with 8 bases between the two germline ends. This CDR3 spans 13 amino acids. Germline values: CDR1 KGHSH, CDR2 LQKENI. DNA for the CDR3: TGTGCCAGCTCTCAGAGATTGAACACTGAAGCTTTCTTT. Translation: CASSQRLNTEAFF.

This chain connects TRBV12-3 or TRBV12-4 to TRBJ2-2, with D perhaps matching TRBD2 (5 bases). The length of the CDR3 is 13 residues. The germline V and J ends were trimmed by 5 bases and 5 bases, with 9 bases remaining between them. The CDR3 protein is CASSPSGTGELFF. In DNA, the CDR3 is TGTGCCAGCAGTCCCTCGGGAACCGGGGAGCTGTTTTTT.

This chain links TRBV3-1 (or the pseudogene TRBV3-2) with TRBJ2-2, with 8 bases identical to TRBD1. This CDR3 is 19 amino acids long. CDR1 LGHDT and CDR2 YNNKEL come from the germline V gene (reference sequence). V was clipped by 0 bases and J by 3 bases; unmatched bases: 12. The CDR3 is CASSQDRSVAGGHTGELFF. DNA for the CDR3: TGTGCCAGCAGCCAAGATAGGTCGGTGGCAGGGGGCCACACCGGGGAGCTGTTTTTT.

This clone was observed once. The identical CDR3 is also encoded by other nucleotide sequences in the sample. The CDR3 sequence: CASSYSVQPQHF. DNA of the CDR3: TGTGCCAGCAGTTACAGTGTACAGCCCCAGCATTTT. This chain uses TRBV6-2 or TRBV6-3 with TRBJ1-5; D is unresolved. This CDR3 spans 12 amino acids. The V and J ends lost 2 bases and 7 bases respectively, with 6 bases between them. From germline, CDR1 is MNHEY and CDR2 SVGEGT.

This clone showed up just once. The rearrangement joins TRBV7-9 to TRBJ2-3; 15 nucleotides align to TRBD2. The CDR3 has 19 residues. Germline trimming cut 5 bases from V and 4 bases from J; bases unmatched to any gene: 13. CDR1 is SEHNR, CDR2 FQNEAQ, per germline (reference sequence). The CDR3 region has the DNA TGTGCCAGCAGCCTGGGGCGGACTAGCGGGGGGGCCGCCCCAGATACGCAGTATTTT. This gives the protein CASSLGRTSGGAAPDTQYF.

The chain's CDR3 is CASRSGGADTQYF. CDR3 DNA: TGCGCCAGCAGAAGCGGGGGGGCAGATACGCAGTATTTT. The V gene is TRBV5-1, the J gene TRBJ2-3; 10 nucleotides line up with TRBD2. The CDR3 is made up of 13 amino acids. J gave up 4 bases and V 5 bases, and 1 base lay outside the gene matches. From germline, CDR1 is SGHRS and CDR2 YFSETQ.

This chain connects TRBV18 to TRBJ2-5, with D perhaps TRBD1 (5 bases). This CDR3 is built from 14 residues. Germline loops: CDR1 KGHSH, CDR2 LQKENI. Trimming stripped 0 bases from V and 10 bases from J, with 15 bases between. The CDR3 here is CASSPPAAGQGQYF. The CDR3 DNA reads TGTGCCAGCTCACCACCCGCGGCAGGGCAGGGCCAGTACTTC.

The genes are TRBV5-4 and TRBJ1-2; 8 positions match TRBD1. The CDR3 consists of 14 residues. Germline CDR1 and CDR2: SGHNT and YYREEE (reference sequence). The V segment lost 5 bases and the J segment 8 bases; nucleotides outside the gene matches: 11. CDR3 coding DNA: TGTGCCAGCAGTTTGACAGGCGACAGGGGAGGCTACACCTTC. Amino acid sequence: CASSLTGDRGGYTF.

The chain carries TRBV7-3 and TRBJ2-3; TRBD2 aligns across 9 bases. The V gene end was trimmed by 2 bases and the J gene end by 3 bases; junction bases not matched to a gene: 3. The V gene's germline CDR1 is SGHTA and CDR2 FQGTGA. This CDR3 contains 15 residues. The CDR3 protein is CASSLFSGGTDTQYF. In nucleotides, the CDR3 is TGTGCCAGCAGCTTATTTAGCGGGGGAACAGATACGCAGTATTTT.

The rearrangement joins TRBV18 to TRBJ1-1; D remains ambiguous. The ends were cut back, 3 bases at V and 2 bases at J, with 13 bases in the middle. Germline V lookup: CDR1 KGHSH, CDR2 LQKENI. This CDR3 has 15 residues. CDR3 sequence reads: CASSPIGGGNTEAFF. The CDR3 DNA reads TGTGCCAGCTCACCCATAGGTGGCGGAAACACTGAAGCTTTCTTT.

The chain recombines TRBV19 with TRBJ1-1; D unclear. From germline, CDR1 is LNHDA and CDR2 SQIVND (reference sequence). Trimming cost V 2 bases and J 0 bases, with 7 bases left between them. The CDR3 contains 14 residues. CDR3: CASSIRGMNTEAFF. The CDR3 nucleotides read TGTGCCAGTAGTATAAGAGGGATGAACACTGAAGCTTTCTTT.

This clone was counted once. The V call is TRBV11-2, the J call TRBJ2-3; 11 positions match TRBD2. Losses at the gene ends were 4 bases for V and 4 bases for J; bases not matched to a gene: 4. The CDR3 runs 15 residues. Germline values: CDR1 SGHAT, CDR2 FQNNGV. CDR3 sequence: CASSYSGGAADTQYF. CDR3 nucleotide sequence: TGTGCCAGCAGCTATAGCGGGGGGGCCGCAGATACGCAGTATTTT.

The V gene is TRBV18, the J gene TRBJ2-5, with D maybe TRBD2 (5 bases). The CDR3 totals 14 residues. V was pared by 4 bases and J by 2 bases, with 11 bases between. Germline V lookup: CDR1 KGHSH, CDR2 LQKENI. CDR3 DNA sequence: TGTGCCAGCTCACAAACACGGGAACAAGAGACCCAGTACTTC. Residues: CASSQTREQETQYF.

The rearrangement uses TRBV19 and TRBJ2-3, with 9 bases matching TRBD2. V shed 7 bases, J shed 7 bases, and the junction held 6 bases outside the gene matches. CDR1 is LNHDA, CDR2 SQIVND, per germline (reference sequence). The CDR3 covers 13 residues. The CDR3 DNA reads TGTGCCAGTAAGGCGGGGGGGCTGAATACGCAGTATTTT. This sequence encodes CASKAGGLNTQYF.

V and J are TRBV30 and TRBJ2-5, with 9 bases identical to TRBD1. The trim removed 7 bases at V and 9 bases at J, leaving 12 bases unmatched. This CDR3 contains 13 residues. Germline-derived CDR1 and CDR2 are GTSNPN and SVGIG (reference sequence). The CDR3 reads CASARQGGYAQYF. In nucleotides, the CDR3 is TGTGCCTCCGCGAGACAGGGGGGGTATGCCCAGTACTTC.

This clone was recorded only once. This rearrangement joins TRBV7-7 to TRBJ2-5; D uncertain. Germline CDR1 and CDR2: SSHAT and FNYEAQ (reference sequence). V was trimmed by 5 bases and J by 5 bases, leaving 15 bases between them. This CDR3 is built from 14 residues. The CDR3 is CASSRGRLMETQYF. Here the CDR3 DNA reads TGTGCCAGCAGCCGTGGACGGCTCATGGAGACCCAGTACTTC.

This chain joins TRBV11-2 and TRBJ1-1, with a possible D match to TRBD1 (5 bases). V gave up 0 bases and J gave up 6 bases, with 11 bases separating them. Germline V lookup: CDR1 SGHAT, CDR2 FQNNGV. The CDR3 covers 14 residues. The CDR3 bases are TGTGCCAGCAGCTTAGACAGGGAAAGGGCTGAAGCTTTCTTT. This gives the protein CASSLDRERAEAFF.

The V gene is TRBV28, the J gene TRBJ2-5, with D possibly being TRBD1 (5 bases). CDR3 length: 15 amino acids. Trimming stripped 5 bases from V and 1 base from J, with 14 bases between. The germline V gene encodes CDR1 MDHEN and CDR2 SYDVKM. CDR3 sequence (DNA): TGTGCCAGCAGTGAATGGGAAAGGGGCCAAGAGACCCAGTACTTC. This encodes CASSEWERGQETQYF.

This clone was detected once. The chain joins TRBV12-5 to TRBJ1-1; TRBD1 matches at 7 bases. V was clipped by 4 bases and J by 2 bases; unmatched bases: 7. Germline CDR1 and CDR2: LGHNT and FRNRAP. The CDR3 runs to 15 residues. CDR3 sequence: CASGSGRDSNTEAFF. CDR3 DNA sequence: TGTGCTAGTGGTTCTGGCCGGGACAGCAACACTGAAGCTTTCTTT.

This CDR3 reads CASSLVLGAGNNEQFF. The CDR3 DNA reads TGCGCCAGCAGCTTGGTGCTGGGGGCGGGGAACAATGAGCAGTTCTTC. The chain combines TRBV5-1 with TRBJ2-1; D may correspond to TRBD1 or TRBD2 (6 bases each). Germline CDR1 reads SGHRS; CDR2 reads YFSETQ. The CDR3 is made up of 16 amino acids. Between the trimmed V and J ends, which lost 0 bases and 5 bases, there was a span of 15 bases. Complete variable domain (other parts from reference TRBV5-1 and TRBJ2-1): KAGVTQTPRYLIKTRGQQVTLSCSPISGHRSVSWYQQTPGQGLQFLFEYFSETQRNKGNFPGRFSGRQFSNSRSEMNVSTLELGDSALYLCASSLVLGAGNNEQFFGPGTRLTVL.

The genes are TRBV7-8 and TRBJ1-5; D not certain. Germline assignment: CDR1 SGHVS and CDR2 FQNEAQ. V was trimmed by 5 bases and J by 3 bases, leaving 11 bases between them. The CDR3 length is 14 residues. CDR3 protein: CASSNGIHNQPQHF. In DNA form, the CDR3 reads TGTGCCAGCAGCAACGGGATTCACAATCAGCCCCAGCATTTT.

J is TRBJ2-1 and V is TRBV30; perhaps D is TRBD1 or TRBD2 (6 bases each). The CDR3 is 14 amino acids. The germline V and J ends were trimmed by 8 bases and 10 bases, with 24 bases remaining between them. Germline V CDR1 and CDR2: GTSNPN, SVGIG (reference sequence). The CDR3 region has the DNA TGTGCCCGCGATAGCGGTGGGGGGCCGGGGGAGCAGTTCTTC. This sequence encodes CARDSGGGPGEQFF.

The chain carries TRBV7-2 and TRBJ2-5; D gene unclear. Deletions cut 1 base from V and 5 bases from J, with 11 bases between. Per the germline V gene, CDR1 is SGHTA and CDR2 is FQGNSA. The CDR3 extends over 14 amino acids. The CDR3 region is CASSLEAFVETQYF. The DNA for the CDR3 is TGTGCCAGCAGCTTAGAAGCCTTCGTGGAGACCCAGTACTTC.

The rearrangement links TRBV28 to TRBJ1-1; D is ambiguous. Germline V lookup: CDR1 MDHEN, CDR2 SYDVKM. V was trimmed by 5 bases and J by 0 bases, leaving 16 bases between them. This CDR3 spans 16 amino acids. The CDR3 nucleotides read TGTGCCAGCAGTAATTGGGGAGGTCTACTGAACACTGAAGCTTTCTTT. Translation: CASSNWGGLLNTEAFF.

V is TRBV15 and J is TRBJ2-5; either TRBD1 or TRBD2 may fit D (7 bases each). Trimming shortened V by 3 bases and J by 4 bases, and 12 bases separated the two germline ends. This CDR3 is built from 14 residues. Germline CDR1 and CDR2: LNHNV and YYDKDF (reference sequence). The CDR3 DNA reads TGTGCCACCAGCAGGGGAGGGGGCCGAGAGACCCAGTACTTC. Protein product: CATSRGGGRETQYF.